This T cell receptor (beta chain) originates from a study of cytomegalovirus exposure and HLA in healthy donors. Study-wide results and caveats: Cytomegalovirus-associated TCR beta chains were listed, numbering over 150. The sole available immune exposure information was CMV serostatus. Later analysis demonstrated an association between a missense DCLRE1C variant and TCR beta V- and J-gene trimming.

The PCR employed 60 Vbeta primers together with 13 Jbeta primers. Assay: immunoSEQ multiplex PCR; the TCRdb copy retains only in-frame clones and omits some. The listing records some 120,000 clones. As concerns this clone: Its target is unknown.

This CDR3 has 15 amino acids. Trimming removed 6 bases from V and 13 bases from J; junction bases left unmatched: 16. Germline V gene sequence: CDR1 KGHSH, CDR2 LQKENI. This chain uses TRBV18 with TRBJ1-1, with 11 bases matching TRBD1. The TCR originated in a man aged 40-49 years in good health and CMV-seropositive. The specimen sequenced was PBMCs. CDR3 nucleotides: TGTGCCAGCTCCCCCGGGGGGGAATGGACAGGGGGCGGTTTCTTT. Amino acid sequence: CASSPGGEWTGGGFF.